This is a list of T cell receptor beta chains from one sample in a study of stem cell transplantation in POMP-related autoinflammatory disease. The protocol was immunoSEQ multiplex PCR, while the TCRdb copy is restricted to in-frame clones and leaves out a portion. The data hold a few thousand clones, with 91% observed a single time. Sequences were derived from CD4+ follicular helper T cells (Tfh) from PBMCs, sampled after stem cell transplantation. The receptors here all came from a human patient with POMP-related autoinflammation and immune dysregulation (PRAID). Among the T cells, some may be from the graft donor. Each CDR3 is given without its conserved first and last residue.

ASMGTASNQPQH TRBV2
ATADQSMNNEQF TRBV24-1
ASSLGRVDEKLF TRBV5-1
ASSNGERQGASGYT TRBV19
ASSSRDKRIHT TRBV5-8
ASIGVPNYGYT TRBV2
ASSLLQGDTQY TRBV11-3
ASRGTVGNTIY TRBV28
ASSLFRDQPQH TRBV27
ASSPRGGTEAF TRBV10-1
ASSFYRGKNTGELF TRBV5-1
ASSLWGIDEKLF TRBV5-5
ASSPGQLDNEKLF TRBV5-1
ASSLSRREQEQF TRBV27
ASSQISKNTNSPLH TRBV11-2
ASSLGNIGTGELF TRBV5-1
ASSFRYKGQSRANVLT TRBV4-2
ASSGGQGGTEAF TRBV6-1
ASRPDRATDTQY TRBV6-5
ASSPGQGALNYEQY TRBV5-1
ASVPPGQGAGEQF TRBV3-1/TRBV3-2
ASSPTGSTDTQY TRBV18
AIRTNRGQTSDYEQY TRBV10-3
ASSLTGQGEVSGANVLT TRBV3-1/TRBV3-2